These 21 T cell receptor beta chains originate from one sample sequenced in a study of blood T cell repertoires in COVID-19. Repertoires were generated with immunoSEQ multiplex PCR, while TCRdb's copy carries only in-frame clones and drops some. Of 250,000 to 300,000 clones detected, 75% to 90% appear once; the ten largest clones hold 1.5% to 2%. The sequencing input was peripheral blood. The receptor set was obtained from a man aged 25-40 years with active or convalescent COVID-19.

This chain uses TRBV4-1 with TRBJ2-3; D not resolved. This CDR3 has 15 amino acids. Germline-derived CDR1 and CDR2 are MGHRA and YSYEKL. With 2 bases removed from V and 2 bases from J, the gap between germline ends came to 11 bases. CDR3 sequence reads: CASSQQSQTTDTQYF. Here the CDR3 DNA reads TGCGCCAGCAGCCAACAAAGCCAAACCACAGATACGCAGTATTTT.

The chain uses TRBV4-1 and TRBJ1-4, with D possibly being TRBD1 (5 bases). This CDR3 region has 13 residues. The V end was cut by 4 bases, the J end by 8 bases, with 11 bases between. Germline V gene sequence: CDR1 MGHRA, CDR2 YSYEKL. The CDR3 protein is CASSRGLQEKLFF. CDR3 in DNA: TGCGCCAGCAGCCGGGGCCTTCAGGAAAAACTGTTTTTT.

The rearrangement uses TRBV19 and TRBJ1-2, with D perhaps matching TRBD1 (5 bases). Per the germline V gene, CDR1 is LNHDA and CDR2 is SQIVND (reference sequence). This CDR3 contains 14 residues. The ends were cut back, 8 bases at V and 8 bases at J, with 21 bases in the middle. CDR3 DNA sequence: TGTGCCAGTGAGTCTTGGGAGGGGAGGGAAGGCTACACCTTC. It encodes CASESWEGREGYTF.

The V gene is TRBV11-3, the J gene TRBJ2-1; D might be TRBD1 (6 bases). The V end was cut by 4 bases, the J end by 11 bases, with 18 bases between. This CDR3 region has 14 residues. Germline CDR1 SGHNT, CDR2 YENEEA. As DNA, the CDR3 is TGTGCCAGCAGCTCGCTAAGTGTGGGGACACAGCAGTTCTTC. It yields the protein CASSSLSVGTQQFF.

The rearrangement uses TRBV11-2 and TRBJ2-7; 8 bases match TRBD1. V lost 4 bases to trimming and J lost 2 bases; unmatched junction nucleotides: 7. The CDR3 runs 15 residues. Looked up from germline, CDR1 is SGHAT and CDR2 is FQNNGV. The CDR3 DNA follows: TGTGCCAGCAGCTCGACTAGACAGGGGACCTACGAGCAGTACTTC. Residues: CASSSTRQGTYEQYF. Full variable domain (missing parts from reference TRBV11-2 and TRBJ2-7): EAGVAQSPRYKIIEKRQSVAFWCNPISGHATLYWYQQILGQGPKLLIQFQNNGVVDDSQLPKDRFSAERLKGVDSTLKIQPAKLEDSAVYLCASSSTRQGTYEQYFGPGTRLTVT.

This clone was counted between two and nine times. The junction and the germline gene differ at one end; a read error may be behind it. This sequence joins TRBV13 and TRBJ1-1; a weak D match, TRBD1 (6 bases). In germline, CDR1 is PRHDT, CDR2 FYEKMQ (reference sequence). The length of the CDR3 is 14 residues. CDR3 nucleotide sequence: TGTGCCAGCAGCGTAGGAACAGGGTGGGGTGAAGCTTTCTTT. This sequence encodes CASSVGTGWGEAFF.

The V gene is TRBV29-1, the J gene TRBJ2-1; 10 bases line up with TRBD1. The CDR3 has 13 amino acids. Germline V gene data show CDR1 as SQVTM and CDR2 as ANQGSEA. V shed 7 bases, J shed 4 bases, and the junction held 4 bases outside the gene matches. Here the CDR3 reads CSARDRGYNEQFF. CDR3 DNA sequence: TGCAGCGCTCGGGACAGGGGATACAATGAGCAGTTCTTC.

This clone was observed a single time. The chain uses TRBV24-1 and TRBJ2-1; 9 bases agree with TRBD2. The CDR3 spans 16 residues. Germline CDR1 is KGHDR and CDR2 is SFDVKD. V shed 1 base, J shed 6 bases, and the junction held 6 bases outside the gene matches. DNA for the CDR3: TGTGCCACCAGTGATTTTGCGGGGGGGCTTTTCAATGAGCAGTTCTTC. Translation: CATSDFAGGLFNEQFF.

A remark on this clone: Within the sample, other DNA sequences also encode this same CDR3. The chain carries TRBV4-2 and TRBJ2-1, with TRBD2 identical over 12 bases. Germline values: CDR1 LGHNA, CDR2 YNFKEQ. J gave up 4 bases and V 3 bases, and 4 bases lay outside the gene matches. The CDR3 is made up of 16 amino acids. CDR3 sequence: CASSQETSGGYNEQFF. The CDR3 DNA follows: TGTGCCAGCAGCCAGGAGACTAGCGGGGGTTACAATGAGCAGTTCTTC.

CDR3 loop: CASSLGPYNEKLFF. In DNA form, the CDR3 reads TGTGCCAGCAGCTTAGGGCCATACAATGAAAAACTGTTTTTT. The genes are TRBV7-2 and TRBJ1-4; D gene unclear. CDR1 is SGHTA, CDR2 FQGNSA, per germline. This CDR3 has 14 residues. V was clipped by 1 base and J by 5 bases, with 8 bases between them.

This chain uses TRBV7-8 with TRBJ1-1, with TRBD1 matching over 9 bases. J was trimmed by 9 bases and V by 1 base; bases with no gene match: 6. This CDR3 contains 14 residues. The germline V gene encodes CDR1 SGHVS and CDR2 FQNEAQ. This chain's CDR3 is CASSLEGQGDKAFF. The CDR3 coding sequence is TGTGCCAGCAGCTTAGAGGGACAGGGAGACAAAGCTTTCTTT.

This chain connects TRBV11-2 to TRBJ1-1, with D tentatively TRBD1 (6 bases). The germline V gene has CDR1 SGHAT and CDR2 FQNNGV. The CDR3 loop spans 16 amino acids. Trimming took off 3 bases at V and 0 bases at J, with 14 bases between the two ends. CDR3 residues: CASSLGHQGMNTEAFF. CDR3 nucleotides: TGTGCCAGCAGCTTGGGACACCAGGGGATGAACACTGAAGCTTTCTTT.

The chain carries TRBV27 and TRBJ2-7, with 7 bases identical to TRBD2. After removal of 5 bases from V and 2 bases from J, the junction contained 6 bases not matched to a gene. This CDR3 spans 14 amino acids. Germline V CDR1 and CDR2: MNHEY, SMNVEV (reference sequence). The CDR3 nucleotides are TGTGCCAGCAGTGACGACGGGGGGACCTACGAGCAGTACTTC. Its protein product is CASSDDGGTYEQYF.

The rearrangement links TRBV9 to TRBJ2-3, with 10 positions matching TRBD1. Germline lookup yields CDR1 SGDLS and CDR2 YYNGEE. The CDR3 loop spans 16 amino acids. The V segment lost 4 bases and the J segment 4 bases; nucleotides outside the gene matches: 9. The CDR3 spells CASSTRTGGDPDTQYF. The CDR3 nucleotides are TGTGCCAGCAGCACGAGGACAGGGGGGGACCCAGATACGCAGTATTTT.

A few counts support this clone. This rearrangement joins TRBV11-1 to TRBJ2-5; 12 positions agree with TRBD2. V lost 3 bases, J lost 5 bases, and 4 bases stayed unmatched. The CDR3 spans 15 residues. The germline V gene encodes CDR1 SGHAT and CDR2 FQDESV (reference sequence). The CDR3 DNA follows: TGTGCCAGCAGCTTCGCTAGCGGGGGGGCCGAGACCCAGTACTTC. The encoded protein is CASSFASGGAETQYF.

The chain links TRBV5-1 to TRBJ2-1, with 9 nucleotides matching TRBD1. CDR3 length: 13 amino acids. V lost 4 bases and J lost 7; bases outside the gene matches: 3. CDR1 and CDR2 (germline): SGHRS, YFSETQ. Here the CDR3 reads CASSLGQGNEQFF. DNA for the CDR3: TGCGCCAGCAGCCTCGGACAGGGGAATGAGCAGTTCTTC.

V usage is TRBV5-8 and J usage is TRBJ2-7; unclear D gene. CDR1 is SGHTS, CDR2 YDEGEE, per germline. The V end was cut by 4 bases, the J end by 3 bases, with 11 bases between. This CDR3 is built from 13 residues. CDR3 amino acids: CASSPLTYYEQYF. CDR3 nucleotide sequence: TGTGCCAGCAGCCCCCTAACTTACTACGAGCAGTACTTC.

This clone was detected only once. The CDR3 DNA is TGTGCCAGCAGCCCCAGTTCCTACAATGAGCAGTTCTTC. Amino acid sequence: CASSPSSYNEQFF. This chain connects TRBV3-1 (or the pseudogene TRBV3-2) to TRBJ2-1; no firm D call. Germline CDR1 LGHDT, CDR2 YNNKEL (reference sequence). V was shortened by 4 bases and J by 1 base, with 5 bases between the two germline ends. The CDR3 sequence is 13 residues long.

The chain couples TRBV15 to TRBJ2-1; D might be TRBD2 (5 bases). Germline CDR1 LNHNV, CDR2 YYDKDF (reference sequence). CDR3 length equals 16 residues. The V end was cut by 5 bases, the J end by 7 bases, with 21 bases between. The CDR3 loop is CATSRTSETGKNEQFF. The CDR3 region has the DNA TGTGCCACCAGCCGTACCTCCGAGACGGGGAAGAATGAGCAGTTCTTC.

The chain combines TRBV5-1 with TRBJ1-6, with D tentatively TRBD1 (5 bases). Between the trimmed V and J ends, which lost 4 bases and 10 bases, there was a span of 15 bases. This CDR3 comprises 14 residues. CDR1 is SGHRS and CDR2 is YFSETQ in the germline V gene. The CDR3 coding sequence is TGCGCCAGCAGCGGGGGGACTCTTGTATCACCCCTCCACTTT. Its translation is CASSGGTLVSPLHF.

The chain carries TRBV6-5 and TRBJ1-1, with D tentatively TRBD1 (6 bases). CDR3 length equals 13 residues. Per the germline V gene, CDR1 is MNHEY and CDR2 is SVGAGI. V was pared by 6 bases and J by 4 bases, with 12 bases between. For the CDR3, the DNA is TGTGCCAGCAGGCGTCAGGGGACCACTGAAGCTTTCTTT. As protein: CASRRQGTTEAFF.